A single sample gave rise to the 27 T cell receptor beta chains below, sequenced in a study of blood T cell repertoires in COVID-19. Measured with immunoSEQ multiplex PCR; TCRdb has only the in-frame clones, and not every one. In the table there are about 34,000 clones, roughly nine tenths of which are singletons. The sequenced sample was peripheral blood. Receptors originate from a man between 65 and 79 years old with active COVID-19.

The J gene is TRBJ1-6, the V gene TRBV13; no definite D call. V lost 3 bases to trimming and J lost 7 bases, with 10 bases between them. This CDR3 region has 14 residues. Germline lookup yields CDR1 PRHDT and CDR2 FYEKMQ (reference sequence). This CDR3 is CASSLAVGNSPLHF. In DNA form, the CDR3 reads TGTGCCAGCAGCTTGGCGGTTGGGAATTCACCCCTCCACTTT.

The V and J genes are TRBV28 and TRBJ2-7, with 10 bases that match TRBD2. The CDR3 has 15 amino acids. Germline V gene data show CDR1 as MDHEN and CDR2 as SYDVKM. Unmatched junction bases numbered 4, after V lost 3 bases and J lost 2 bases. DNA of the CDR3: TGTGCCAGCAGTTTTACTAGCGGGGAAACCTACGAGCAGTACTTC. Protein product: CASSFTSGETYEQYF.

This clone was detected only once. This sequence joins TRBV9 and TRBJ2-3; TRBD1 matches 7 bases. CDR1 is SGDLS and CDR2 is YYNGEE in the germline V gene. The junction had 8 bases not matched to a gene; V was cut back by 5 bases and J by 2 bases. The CDR3 is made up of 15 amino acids. In DNA form, the CDR3 reads TGTGCCAGCAGTGACGACAGGGCCGTCACAGATACGCAGTATTTT. Protein product: CASSDDRAVTDTQYF. The full variable domain, its missing parts supplied by reference TRBV9 and TRBJ2-3, is DSGVTQTPKHLITATGQRVTLRCSPRSGDLSVYWYQQSLDQGLQFLIQYYNGEERAKGNILERFSAQQFPDLHSELNLSSLELGDSALYFCASSDDRAVTDTQYFGPGTRLTVL.

The chain is built from TRBV18 and TRBJ1-6, with 10 bases identical to TRBD1. V was clipped by 2 bases and J by 7 bases; unmatched bases: 5. Looked up from germline, CDR1 is KGHSH and CDR2 is LQKENI. This CDR3 has 16 residues. The CDR3 DNA is TGTGCCAGCTCACCAAGTGGGACAGGGGCCAATTCACCCCTCCACTTT. Its translation is CASSPSGTGANSPLHF.

The gene calls are TRBV12-3 or TRBV12-4 and TRBJ2-4, with TRBD1 as a possible D gene (5 bases). This CDR3 spans 11 amino acids. V was pared by 6 bases and J by 8 bases, with 8 bases between. The CDR3 region is CASSQGYIQYF. The CDR3 DNA is TGTGCCAGCAGCCAGGGATACATTCAGTACTTC.

The rearrangement links TRBV27 to TRBJ1-1; no clear D. Germline lookup yields CDR1 MNHEY and CDR2 SMNVEV (reference sequence). Trimming left V 6 bases short and J 0 bases short, with 5 bases between. The CDR3 extends over 12 amino acids. This chain's CDR3 is CASSAVNTEAFF. The CDR3, as DNA: TGTGCCAGCAGCGCAGTGAACACTGAAGCTTTCTTT.

This rearrangement joins TRBV9 to TRBJ1-2, with a weak D call TRBD1 (5 bases). Germline loops: CDR1 SGDLS, CDR2 YYNGEE. This CDR3 is 14 amino acids long. Trimming cost V 4 bases and J 1 base, with 11 bases left between them. The CDR3 DNA sequence: TGTGCCAGCAGCCCAACGACAGTTAACTATGGCTACACCTTC. Translating it yields CASSPTTVNYGYTF.

This clone was observed a single time. The chain employs TRBV6-5 and TRBJ2-3; perhaps TRBD1 as D (6 bases). Germline CDR1 reads MNHEY; CDR2 reads SVGAGI. V lost 6 bases and J lost 11, with 18 bases in between. The CDR3 has 13 amino acids. This CDR3 is CASSYTGSGMQYF. Written as DNA, the CDR3 is TGTGCCAGCAGCTATACAGGGTCGGGGATGCAGTATTTT.

The J gene is TRBJ1-1, the V gene TRBV18, with 7 positions matching TRBD1. Germline CDR1 is KGHSH and CDR2 is LQKENI. This CDR3 comprises 18 residues. V was pared by 3 bases and J by 5 bases, with 18 bases of the junction left unmatched. The CDR3 DNA reads as TGTGCCAGCTCACCTACCATTAGGACAGGACCGACGGGGACTGAAGCTTTCTTT. This gives the protein CASSPTIRTGPTGTEAFF.

The V call is TRBV9, the J call TRBJ2-7; D is possibly TRBD2 (5 bases). This CDR3 has 16 residues. Germline-derived CDR1 and CDR2 are SGDLS and YYNGEE. Trimming left V 0 bases short and J 0 bases short, with 13 bases between. CDR3 nucleotide sequence: TGTGCCAGCAGCGTAGTAGGGAGCTCAAGCTCCTACGAGCAGTACTTC. This encodes CASSVVGSSSSYEQYF. The full variable domain, with the rest looked up from reference TRBV9 and TRBJ2-7, is DSGVTQTPKHLITATGQRVTLRCSPRSGDLSVYWYQQSLDQGLQFLIQYYNGEERAKGNILERFSAQQFPDLHSELNLSSLELGDSALYFCASSVVGSSSSYEQYFGPGTRLTVT.

V is TRBV7-8 and J is TRBJ1-1; D is unclear. In germline, CDR1 is SGHVS, CDR2 FQNEAQ. V was clipped by 1 base and J by 10 bases, with 7 bases between them. The CDR3 length is 11 residues. CDR3 in amino acids: CASSLGEGAFF. The CDR3 DNA sequence: TGTGCCAGCAGCTTAGGTGAGGGAGCTTTCTTT.

This chain connects TRBV6-2 or TRBV6-3 to TRBJ2-7, with D possibly being TRBD2 (7 bases). The V end lost 2 bases, the J end lost 9 bases, and 14 bases lay between the germline ends. Germline-derived CDR1 and CDR2 are MNHEY and SVGEGT. The CDR3 extends over 13 amino acids. This CDR3 reads CASSYGGGSGQYF. For the CDR3, the DNA is TGTGCCAGCAGTTACGGGGGCGGGAGCGGGCAGTACTTC.

The chain is built from TRBV10-3 and TRBJ2-2, with 7 bases that match TRBD1. V shed 8 bases and J 4 bases; nucleotides not matched to a gene: 4. The CDR3 is 13 residues long. The germline CDR1 and CDR2 sequences are ENHRY and SYGVKD. The CDR3 DNA reads TGTGCCATCTTCAGGGGGTTCACCGGGGAGCTGTTTTTT. Protein product: CAIFRGFTGELFF.

The chain couples TRBV7-2 to TRBJ2-7, with TRBD2 matching over 10 bases. The CDR3 extends over 15 amino acids. Germline CDR1 is SGHTA and CDR2 is FQGNSA. Trimming at V came to 5 bases and at J to 0 bases, leaving 4 bases not matched to a gene. This CDR3 reads CASSPWTSGSYEQYF. In DNA, the CDR3 is TGTGCCAGCAGCCCCTGGACTAGCGGCTCCTACGAGCAGTACTTC.

This chain joins TRBV3-1 (or the pseudogene TRBV3-2) and TRBJ1-2, with D possibly TRBD1 on 5 matching bases. Trimming stripped 10 bases from V and 7 bases from J, with 19 bases between. CDR1 and CDR2 from the germline V gene are LGHDT and YNNKEL (reference sequence). This CDR3 contains 13 residues. Here the CDR3 reads CATLAGPESGYTF. CDR3 coding DNA: TGTGCCACCCTTGCGGGACCGGAGAGTGGCTACACCTTC.

The chain combines TRBV6-5 with TRBJ1-6; 9 bases align to TRBD1. V shed 6 bases and J 5 bases; nucleotides not matched to a gene: 2. The CDR3 loop spans 14 amino acids. Germline V CDR1 and CDR2: MNHEY, SVGAGI. This CDR3 is CASRWTGDNSPLHF. As DNA, the CDR3 is TGTGCCAGCAGGTGGACAGGGGATAATTCACCCCTCCACTTT.

This clone was seen only once. The chain couples TRBV6-6 to TRBJ1-1; the match to TRBD1 covers 7 bases. The V gene's germline CDR1 is MNHNY and CDR2 SVGAGI (reference sequence). CDR3 length: 11 residues. The CDR3 region is CVIDRETEAFF. For the CDR3, the DNA is TGTGTGATAGACAGGGAAACTGAAGCTTTCTTT.

The chain links TRBV28 to TRBJ2-7; 9 bases are shared with TRBD1. The J segment lost 3 bases and the V segment lost 2 bases, leaving 11 bases of the junction unmatched. The CDR3 loop spans 17 amino acids. Looked up from germline, CDR1 is MDHEN and CDR2 is SYDVKM. CDR3 in DNA: TGTGCCAGCAGTTTAATGGGGCCGGGACAGGGTTTCTACGAGCAGTACTTC. This gives the protein CASSLMGPGQGFYEQYF.

The chain couples TRBV6-5 to TRBJ2-3; TRBD1 aligns across 7 bases. V shed 0 bases, J shed 6 bases, and the junction held 9 bases outside the gene matches. This CDR3 has 16 residues. In germline, CDR1 is MNHEY, CDR2 SVGAGI. CDR3 nucleotides: TGTGCCAGCAGTTACTCGATGACAGGGACGTCGGATACGCAGTATTTT. Its protein product is CASSYSMTGTSDTQYF.

The chain joins TRBV28 to TRBJ2-1; no definite D call. V gave up 6 bases and J gave up 0 bases, with 9 bases separating them. Per the germline V gene, CDR1 is MDHEN and CDR2 is SYDVKM. This CDR3 contains 14 residues. CDR3: CASRPLSSYNEQFF. The CDR3 bases are TGTGCCAGCAGGCCCTTGAGCTCCTACAATGAGCAGTTCTTC.

This chain joins TRBV9 and TRBJ2-1; 11 bases map to TRBD2. The length of the CDR3 is 15 residues. CDR1 is SGDLS, CDR2 YYNGEE, per germline. The V and J ends lost 2 bases and 7 bases, in that order; junction bases with no gene match: 5. The CDR3 loop reads CASSVLAGGANEQFF. The CDR3 region has the DNA TGTGCCAGCAGCGTTTTAGCGGGAGGGGCAAATGAGCAGTTCTTC.

V gene TRBV11-2 combines with J gene TRBJ2-3; TRBD2 aligns across 8 bases. CDR1 and CDR2 from the germline V gene are SGHAT and FQNNGV. CDR3 length: 15 residues. The trim removed 3 bases at V and 5 bases at J, leaving 7 bases unmatched. CDR3 DNA: TGTGCCAGCAGCTTCCGGGAGGGCCCTAAAGATACGCAGTATTTT. This encodes CASSFREGPKDTQYF.

This clone was detected only once. This chain connects TRBV28 to TRBJ1-5, with D perhaps TRBD1 (5 bases). The CDR3 runs 18 residues. The germline gives CDR1 MDHEN, CDR2 SYDVKM. V dropped 5 bases and J dropped 0 bases, with 20 bases sitting between them. CDR3 region: CASSRGRRGGYSNQPQHF. The DNA of the CDR3 is TGTGCCAGCAGTAGGGGCCGGAGGGGTGGTTATAGCAATCAGCCCCAGCATTTT. The variable domain in full, completed from reference TRBV28 and TRBJ1-5, reads DVKVTQSSRYLVKRTGEKVFLECVQDMDHENMFWYRQDPGLGLRLIYFSYDVKMKEKGDIPEGYSVSREKKERFSLILESASTNQTSMYLCASSRGRRGGYSNQPQHFGDGTRLSIL.

This clone was seen once. The chain has TRBV27 and TRBJ2-7; D may be TRBD1 (5 bases). The ends were cut back, 8 bases at V and 5 bases at J, with 10 bases in the middle. Looked up from germline, CDR1 is MNHEY and CDR2 is SMNVEV (reference sequence). This CDR3 is 11 amino acids long. The CDR3 DNA sequence: TGTGCCAGCGCAGGGTCTGACGAGCAGTACTTC. Its translation: CASAGSDEQYF.

The V call is TRBV5-1, the J call TRBJ2-3; D gene ambiguous. CDR1 and CDR2 (germline): SGHRS, YFSETQ. V lost 2 bases and J 3 bases, leaving 13 bases between the germline ends. This CDR3 has 15 amino acids. Here the CDR3 DNA reads TGCGCCAGCAGCTTAGGCTCTCGCAGGACAGATACGCAGTATTTT. It translates to CASSLGSRRTDTQYF.

This rearrangement joins TRBV28 to TRBJ1-4, with a possible D match to TRBD1 (5 bases). Germline CDR1 and CDR2: MDHEN and SYDVKM. CDR3 length: 14 amino acids. The V gene lost 7 bases and the J gene lost 0 bases, with 9 bases spanning the gap. The CDR3 sequence is CASTVGATNEKLFF. Here the CDR3 DNA reads TGTGCCAGCACTGTAGGGGCAACTAATGAAAAACTGTTTTTT.

The CDR3 reads CASRDRGRGETQYF. CDR3 bases: TGTGCCAGTAGAGACAGGGGGCGAGGGGAGACCCAGTACTTC. The gene calls are TRBV19 and TRBJ2-5, with 10 bases identical to TRBD1. Germline CDR1 is LNHDA and CDR2 is SQIVND (reference sequence). J gave up 5 bases and V 6 bases, and 6 bases lay outside the gene matches. The CDR3 runs to 14 residues.